This T cell receptor beta chain was sequenced during a study of T cells in Graves' hyperthyroidism and ophthalmopathy. Study summary: Before treatment of any kind, peripheral blood was taken at initial diagnosis.

This clonotype appeared many times. What it recognizes is unknown. Whole-study findings and limits: The model predicted ophthalmopathy a median roughly six months before onset.

Amplification yielded TCR beta CDR3 regions, with RNA transcripts as the source. HTBI primers were used for first-round RT-PCR of the TCR CDR3. TCRdb fed the multiplex PCR reads into MiXCR, producing one record per CDR3 protein. The sample has roughly 740,000 distinct CDR3 sequences, about a sixth seen once; the top ten hold around 7.7%. CDR3 size: 15 residues. Trimming took 4 bases from V and 3 from J; bases not matched to a gene: 7. The germline V gene encodes CDR1 MNHEY and CDR2 SMNVEV (reference sequence). Material for sequencing was blood. The sequence derives from a man aged 18 to 35 with Graves' hyperthyroidism. The chain employs TRBV27 and TRBJ2-7, with 9 nucleotides matching TRBD1. The CDR3 DNA reads TGTGCCAGCAGTTCACACGGGACAGGGAACTACGAGCAGTACTTC. Its protein product is CASSSHGTGNYEQYF.